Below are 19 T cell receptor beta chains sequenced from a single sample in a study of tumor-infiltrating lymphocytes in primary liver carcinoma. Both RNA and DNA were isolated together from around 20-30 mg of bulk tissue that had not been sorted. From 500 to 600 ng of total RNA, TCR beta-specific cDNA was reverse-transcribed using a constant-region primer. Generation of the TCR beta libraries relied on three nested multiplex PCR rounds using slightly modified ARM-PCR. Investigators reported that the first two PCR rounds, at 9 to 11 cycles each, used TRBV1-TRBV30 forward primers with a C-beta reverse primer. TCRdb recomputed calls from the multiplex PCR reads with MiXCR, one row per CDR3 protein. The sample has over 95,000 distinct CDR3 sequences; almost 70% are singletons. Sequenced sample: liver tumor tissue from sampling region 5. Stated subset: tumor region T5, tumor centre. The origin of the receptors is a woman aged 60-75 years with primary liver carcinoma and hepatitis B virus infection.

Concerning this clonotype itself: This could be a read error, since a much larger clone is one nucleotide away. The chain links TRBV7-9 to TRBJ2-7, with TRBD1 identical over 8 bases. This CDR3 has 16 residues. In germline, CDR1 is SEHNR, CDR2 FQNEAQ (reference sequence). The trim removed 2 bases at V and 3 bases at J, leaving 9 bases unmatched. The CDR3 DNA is TGTGCCAGCAGCTTATCGGCAGGGGGCGCCTTCTACGAGCAGTACTTC. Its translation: CASSLSAGGAFYEQYF.

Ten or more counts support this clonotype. The chain's CDR3 is CASSFRDRPNQPQHF. As DNA, the CDR3 is TGTGCCAGCAGTTTCCGGGACAGGCCCAATCAGCCCCAGCATTTT. The rearrangement uses TRBV12-3 or TRBV12-4 and TRBJ1-5; 8 nucleotides agree with TRBD1. V dropped 3 bases and J dropped 3; count of bases not matched to a gene: 4. CDR3 length: 15 amino acids.

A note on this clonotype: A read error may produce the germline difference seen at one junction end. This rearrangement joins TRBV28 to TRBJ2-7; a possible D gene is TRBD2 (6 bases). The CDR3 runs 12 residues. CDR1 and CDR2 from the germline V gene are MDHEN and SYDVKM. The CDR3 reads CASSLGTYEHYF. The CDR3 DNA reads TGTGCCAGCAGTTTAGGGACTTACGAGCACTACTTC.

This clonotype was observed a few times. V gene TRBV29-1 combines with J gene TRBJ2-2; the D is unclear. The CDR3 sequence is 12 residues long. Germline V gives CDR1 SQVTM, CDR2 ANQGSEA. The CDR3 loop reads CSVPEHTGELFF. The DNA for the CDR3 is TGCAGTGTACCAGAACACACCGGGGAGCTGTTTTTT.

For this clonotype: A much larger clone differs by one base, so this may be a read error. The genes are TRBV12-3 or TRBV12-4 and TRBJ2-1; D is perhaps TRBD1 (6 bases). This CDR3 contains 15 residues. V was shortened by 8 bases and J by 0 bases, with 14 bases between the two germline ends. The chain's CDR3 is CASGHQGSSYNEQFF. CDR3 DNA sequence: TGTGCCAGCGGACACCAGGGGAGCTCCTACAATGAGCAGTTCTTC.

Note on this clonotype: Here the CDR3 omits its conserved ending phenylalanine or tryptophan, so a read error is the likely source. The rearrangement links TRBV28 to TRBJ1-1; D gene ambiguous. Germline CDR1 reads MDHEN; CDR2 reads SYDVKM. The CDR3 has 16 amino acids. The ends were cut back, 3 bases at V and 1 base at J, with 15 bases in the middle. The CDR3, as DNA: TGTGCCAGCAGTTTGCGTCCCGGGCGGAGGAACACTGAAGCTTTCTCT. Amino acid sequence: CASSLRPGRRNTEAFS.

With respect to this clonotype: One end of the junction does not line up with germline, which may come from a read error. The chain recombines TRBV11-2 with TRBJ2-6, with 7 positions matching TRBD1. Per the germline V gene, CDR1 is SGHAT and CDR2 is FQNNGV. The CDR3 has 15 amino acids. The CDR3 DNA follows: TGTGCCCGCAGCTTAGGGGGCACAGGAGTCAACGTCCTGACTTTC. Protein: CARSLGGTGVNVLTF.

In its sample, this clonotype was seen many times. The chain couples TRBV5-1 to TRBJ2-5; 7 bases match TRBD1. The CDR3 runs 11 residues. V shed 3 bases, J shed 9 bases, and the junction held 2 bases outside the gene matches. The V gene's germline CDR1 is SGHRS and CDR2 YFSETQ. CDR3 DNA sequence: TGCGCCAGCAGCTCCCAGGGGGCCCAGTACTTC. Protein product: CASSSQGAQYF.

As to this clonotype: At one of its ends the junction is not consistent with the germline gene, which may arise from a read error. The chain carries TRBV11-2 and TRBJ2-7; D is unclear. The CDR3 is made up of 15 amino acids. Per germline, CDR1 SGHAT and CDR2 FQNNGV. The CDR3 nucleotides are TGTGCCAGCAGCTTTAATCGGAGAACCTTCTACGAGCAATACTTC. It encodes CASSFNRRTFYEQYF.

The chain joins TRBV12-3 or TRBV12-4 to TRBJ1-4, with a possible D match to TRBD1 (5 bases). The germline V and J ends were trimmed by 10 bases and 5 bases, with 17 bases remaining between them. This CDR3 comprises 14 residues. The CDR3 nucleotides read TGTGCCAACAGGCGCTTGGGAGGAAATGAAAAACTGTTTTTT. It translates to CANRRLGGNEKLFF.

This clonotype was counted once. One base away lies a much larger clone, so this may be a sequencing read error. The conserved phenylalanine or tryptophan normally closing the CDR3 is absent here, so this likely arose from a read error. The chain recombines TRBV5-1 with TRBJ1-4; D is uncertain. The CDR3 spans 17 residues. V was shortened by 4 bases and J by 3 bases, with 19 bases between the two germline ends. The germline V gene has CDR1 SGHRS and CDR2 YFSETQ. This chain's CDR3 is CASSPDQNSIANEKLFY. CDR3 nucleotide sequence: TGCGCCAGCAGCCCGGACCAAAACTCCATCGCTAATGAAAAACTGTTTTAT.

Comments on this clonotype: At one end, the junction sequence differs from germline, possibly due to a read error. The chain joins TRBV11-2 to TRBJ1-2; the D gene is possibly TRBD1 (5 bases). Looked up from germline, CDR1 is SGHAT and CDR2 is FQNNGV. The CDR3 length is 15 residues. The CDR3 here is CASSLEGASGDGYTF. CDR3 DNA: TGCGCCAGCAGTTTAGAAGGGGCCAGTGGCGATGGCTACACCTTC.

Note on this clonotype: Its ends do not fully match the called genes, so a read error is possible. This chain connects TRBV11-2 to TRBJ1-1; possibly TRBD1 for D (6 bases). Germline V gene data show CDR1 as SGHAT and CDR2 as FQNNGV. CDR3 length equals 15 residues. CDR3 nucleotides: TGCGTCAGCAGCTTAGATGCGGGGGCAGGAACTGAAGCTTTCTTT. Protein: CVSSLDAGAGTEAFF.

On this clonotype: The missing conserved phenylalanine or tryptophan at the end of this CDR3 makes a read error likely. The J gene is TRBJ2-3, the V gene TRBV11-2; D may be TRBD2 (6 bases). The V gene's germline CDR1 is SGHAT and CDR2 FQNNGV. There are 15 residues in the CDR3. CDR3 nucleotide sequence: TGTGCCAGCAGCTTAGATGGAGGGTCCACAAATACGCAGTATTCT. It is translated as CASSLDGGSTNTQYS.

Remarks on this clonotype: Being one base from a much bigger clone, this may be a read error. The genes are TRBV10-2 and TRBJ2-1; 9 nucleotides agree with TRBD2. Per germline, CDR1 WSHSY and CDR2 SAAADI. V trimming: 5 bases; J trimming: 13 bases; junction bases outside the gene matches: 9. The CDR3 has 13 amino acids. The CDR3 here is CASSMAGGLNQFF. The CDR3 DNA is TGCGCCAGCAGTATGGCGGGAGGGCTTAATCAGTTCTTC.

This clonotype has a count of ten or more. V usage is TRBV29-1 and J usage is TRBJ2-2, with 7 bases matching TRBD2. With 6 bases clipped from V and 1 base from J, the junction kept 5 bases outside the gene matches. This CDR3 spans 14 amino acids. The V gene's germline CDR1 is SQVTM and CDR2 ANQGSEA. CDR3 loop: CSVVTSMNTGELFF. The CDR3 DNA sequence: TGCAGCGTGGTGACTAGCATGAACACCGGGGAGCTGTTTTTT.

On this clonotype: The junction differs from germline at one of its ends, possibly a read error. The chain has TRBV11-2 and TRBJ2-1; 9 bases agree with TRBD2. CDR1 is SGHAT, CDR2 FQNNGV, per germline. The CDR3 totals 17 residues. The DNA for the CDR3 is TGTGCCAACAGCTTGGGACTGGCGGGAGGGTTGGGCAATGAGCAGTTCTTC. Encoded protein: CANSLGLAGGLGNEQFF.

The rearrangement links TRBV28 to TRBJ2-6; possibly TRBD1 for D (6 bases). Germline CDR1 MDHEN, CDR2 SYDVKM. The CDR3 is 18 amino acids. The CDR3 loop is CARGPALGAGSGANVLTF. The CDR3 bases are TGTGCGCGAGGCCCCGCGCTGGGGGCGGGCTCTGGGGCCAACGTCCTGACTTTC.

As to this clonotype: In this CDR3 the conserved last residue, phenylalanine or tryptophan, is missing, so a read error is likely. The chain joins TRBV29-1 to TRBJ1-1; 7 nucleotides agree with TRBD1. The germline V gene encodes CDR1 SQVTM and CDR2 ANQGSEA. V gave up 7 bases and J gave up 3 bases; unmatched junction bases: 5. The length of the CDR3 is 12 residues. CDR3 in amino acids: CSATGSHTEAFL. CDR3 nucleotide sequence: TGCAGCGCGACAGGGAGTCACACTGAAGCTTTCCTT.